Below are 28 T cell receptor beta chains sequenced from a single sample in a study of T-cell reconstitution after alpha-beta-depleted transplantation in children. Unique molecular identifiers featured in how the TCRbeta library was prepared. One entry per CDR3 protein results from TCRdb running MiXCR on the PCR reads. In the table there are about 240,000 distinct CDR3 sequences, about 12% of which are singletons. The sample consisted of PBMCs from the stem cell graft donor, taken from the stem cell graft. The receptor source for this set is a human donor who donated a stem cell graft to a child with acute lymphoblastic leukemia.

The sample holds many counts of this clonotype. The rearrangement links TRBV7-2 to TRBJ2-7; D perhaps matches TRBD2 (6 bases). Trimming cost V 5 bases and J 4 bases, with 24 bases left between them. CDR1 and CDR2 (germline): SGHTA, FQGNSA. The CDR3 covers 17 residues. CDR3 sequence: CASSIRAGPRSPYEQYF. The CDR3 nucleotides are TGTGCCAGCAGCATTAGAGCGGGCCCCAGGTCGCCTTACGAGCAGTACTTC.

Ten or more counts support this clonotype. This chain joins TRBV10-3 and TRBJ2-2; 10 bases align to TRBD1. The J segment lost 5 bases and the V segment lost 6 bases, leaving 3 bases of the junction unmatched. Germline V gene lookup returns CDR1 ENHRY and CDR2 SYGVKD. The CDR3 is made up of 14 amino acids. CDR3 bases: TGTGCCATCAGACCGGGACAGGGGACCGGGGAGCTGTTTTTT. This translates into CAIRPGQGTGELFF.

This clonotype was counted at least ten times. The chain recombines TRBV10-3 with TRBJ2-3, with D maybe TRBD2 (6 bases). V was cut by 2 bases and J by 2 bases, with 17 bases left in between. Per the germline V gene, CDR1 is ENHRY and CDR2 is SYGVKD. This CDR3 is built from 17 residues. The CDR3 here is CAISEGLDYTHTDTQYF. CDR3 coding DNA: TGTGCCATCAGTGAGGGGTTGGACTACACCCACACAGATACGCAGTATTTT.

This clonotype has a count of ten or more. The rearrangement joins TRBV12-3 or TRBV12-4 to TRBJ1-3; D is unresolved. Trimming took off 2 bases at V and 0 bases at J, with 8 bases between the two ends. This CDR3 is built from 15 residues. CDR3 nucleotides: TGTGCCAGCAGTTTATACGGGAGCTCTGGAAACACCATATATTTT. Translated: CASSLYGSSGNTIYF.

This clonotype was observed at least ten times. The chain employs TRBV12-3 or TRBV12-4 and TRBJ1-1, with a possible D match to TRBD1 (5 bases). CDR3 length: 14 amino acids. Trimming cost V 5 bases and J 2 bases, with 12 bases left between them. DNA for the CDR3: TGTGCCAGCAGTGTAGGAGGGGCCAACACTGAAGCTTTCTTT. It specifies CASSVGGANTEAFF.

This clonotype has ten or more counts. V usage is TRBV28 and J usage is TRBJ2-3; D possibly corresponds to TRBD2 (6 bases). Deletions cut 7 bases from V and 4 bases from J, with 18 bases between. This CDR3 is 15 amino acids long. The germline gives CDR1 MDHEN, CDR2 SYDVKM. The CDR3 reads CASNSGDPGADTQYF. As DNA, the CDR3 is TGTGCCAGCAACTCGGGGGACCCCGGTGCAGATACGCAGTATTTT.

In its sample, this clonotype was seen many times. The CDR3 is CASSVASPGGPGELFF. The CDR3 DNA follows: TGTGCCAGCAGCGTAGCCTCGCCAGGGGGGCCCGGGGAGCTGTTTTTT. The chain carries TRBV9 and TRBJ2-2; TRBD1 might be the D (7 bases). The CDR3 runs 16 residues. Per the germline V gene, CDR1 is SGDLS and CDR2 is YYNGEE. The germline V and J ends were trimmed by 0 bases and 6 bases, with 15 bases remaining between them. Full variable domain (outside the CDR3, taken from reference TRBV9 and TRBJ2-2): DSGVTQTPKHLITATGQRVTLRCSPRSGDLSVYWYQQSLDQGLQFLIQYYNGEERAKGNILERFSAQQFPDLHSELNLSSLELGDSALYFCASSVASPGGPGELFFGEGSRLTVL.

This clonotype was observed a handful of times. The V call is TRBV5-1, the J call TRBJ1-2, with a tentative D call TRBD1 (6 bases). The CDR3 has 16 amino acids. The germline V and J ends were trimmed by 2 bases and 0 bases, with 14 bases remaining between them. Germline-derived CDR1 and CDR2 are SGHRS and YFSETQ. CDR3: CASSFRGAEANYGYTF. The CDR3 DNA sequence: TGCGCCAGCAGCTTTCGGGGGGCGGAAGCTAACTATGGCTACACCTTC.

This clonotype was detected ten times or more. The chain joins TRBV6-5 to TRBJ1-2; possible D gene TRBD1, 5 bases. This CDR3 comprises 13 residues. Germline V gives CDR1 MNHEY, CDR2 SVGAGI. Trimming pared 5 bases from V and 4 bases from J, leaving 11 bases between. The CDR3 sequence is CASSQRTRYGYTF. CDR3 DNA: TGTGCCAGCAGTCAGCGGACACGCTATGGCTACACCTTC.

V and J are TRBV7-9 and TRBJ2-6; D remains unclear. Deletions cut 7 bases from V and 0 bases from J, with 13 bases between. Germline V gene sequence: CDR1 SEHNR, CDR2 FQNEAQ (reference sequence). This CDR3 comprises 16 residues. The CDR3 reads CASTTSRPSGANVLTF. For the CDR3, the DNA is TGTGCCAGCACGACCTCCAGACCCTCTGGGGCCAACGTCCTGACTTTC.

This clonotype was counted at least ten times. The chain couples TRBV20-1 to TRBJ1-1, with D maybe TRBD1 (5 bases). The CDR3 consists of 16 residues. Germline assignment: CDR1 DFQATT and CDR2 SNEGSKA (reference sequence). The V and J ends lost 2 bases and 1 base respectively, with 17 bases between them. DNA for the CDR3: TGCAGTGCTAGAAGATCGGGACGGAGTAGGAACACTGAAGCTTTCTTT. Translating gives CSARRSGRSRNTEAFF.

This clonotype was seen many times. This rearrangement joins TRBV5-1 to TRBJ2-7, with D possibly being TRBD1 (7 bases). CDR1 and CDR2 from the germline V gene are SGHRS and YFSETQ. The CDR3 has 16 amino acids. The V end was cut by 0 bases, the J end by 1 base, with 14 bases between. CDR3: CASSLVRRDSSYEQYF. The CDR3 region has the DNA TGCGCCAGCAGCTTGGTTCGGCGGGACAGTTCCTACGAGCAGTACTTC.

This clonotype was seen many times. The chain is built from TRBV5-1 and TRBJ2-7; D not certain. This CDR3 has 14 residues. CDR1 is SGHRS and CDR2 is YFSETQ in the germline V gene. V was clipped by 1 base and J by 5 bases, with 13 bases between them. Here the CDR3 DNA reads TGCGCCAGCAGCTTGTCCCCCACGATGGACGAGCAGTACTTC. Its protein is CASSLSPTMDEQYF.

This clonotype was counted at least ten times. The J gene is TRBJ2-1, the V gene TRBV12-3 or TRBV12-4, with D unclear. This CDR3 comprises 15 residues. V lost 1 base to trimming and J lost 3 bases, with 10 bases between them. CDR3 amino acids: CASSLDQTGYNEQFF. CDR3 sequence (DNA): TGTGCCAGCAGTTTAGATCAGACTGGCTACAATGAGCAGTTCTTC.

The table lists this clonotype with many counts. The chain joins TRBV25-1 to TRBJ2-3; unclear D gene. Germline V gives CDR1 MGHDK, CDR2 SYGVNS. Trimming shortened V by 6 bases and J by 5 bases, and 15 bases separated the two germline ends. The CDR3 is 14 residues long. The CDR3, as DNA: TGTGCCAGCAGAGAGGTGGCGAGTGGAGATACGCAGTATTTT. As protein: CASREVASGDTQYF.

This clonotype has ten or more counts. The V and J genes are TRBV20-1 and TRBJ1-4; D call uncertain. Per the germline V gene, CDR1 is DFQATT and CDR2 is SNEGSKA (reference sequence). There are 15 residues in the CDR3. V shed 0 bases and J shed 7 bases, with 15 bases lying between them. The CDR3 loop reads CSAREISTAAEKLFF. In nucleotides, the CDR3 is TGCAGTGCTAGAGAGATTTCTACAGCGGCTGAAAAACTGTTTTTT.

This clonotype was counted at least ten times. This chain links TRBV29-1 with TRBJ2-1; D perhaps matches TRBD2 (5 bases). The CDR3 runs to 11 residues. Germline V lookup: CDR1 SQVTM, CDR2 ANQGSEA. V gave up 4 bases and J gave up 9 bases, with 10 bases separating them. This chain's CDR3 is CSVGLGSEQFF. The CDR3 DNA reads TGCAGCGTTGGGTTAGGGAGTGAGCAGTTCTTC.

The sample holds many counts of this clonotype. The V and J genes are TRBV6-5 and TRBJ2-2, with TRBD1 matching over 7 bases. The V gene end was trimmed by 5 bases and the J gene end by 3 bases; junction bases not matched to a gene: 6. CDR3 length: 15 residues. From germline, CDR1 is MNHEY and CDR2 SVGAGI. CDR3 amino acids: CASSPLGQYTGELFF. CDR3 in DNA: TGTGCCAGCAGTCCGTTGGGACAGTACACCGGGGAGCTGTTTTTT.

This chain joins TRBV6-1 and TRBJ2-5, with TRBD2 as a possible D gene (6 bases). Germline CDR1 and CDR2: MNHNS and SASEGT. Trimming shortened V by 4 bases and J by 4 bases, and 19 bases separated the two germline ends. The CDR3 is 16 residues long. The CDR3 nucleotides read TGTGCCAGCAGTGTAGGGGACGGAGGGATCGGAGAGACCCAGTACTTC. It translates to CASSVGDGGIGETQYF.

Many counts were recorded for this clonotype. This chain joins TRBV12-3 or TRBV12-4 and TRBJ1-5; the D gene is possibly TRBD1 (6 bases). V was pared by 5 bases and J by 6 bases, with 11 bases between. There are 13 residues in the CDR3. CDR3 loop: CASSAGQRQPQHF. Here the CDR3 DNA reads TGTGCCAGCAGTGCGGGACAACGTCAGCCCCAGCATTTT.

Only a few counts were recorded for this clonotype. The V gene is TRBV5-1, the J gene TRBJ2-1, with 14 positions matching TRBD2. The germline gives CDR1 SGHRS, CDR2 YFSETQ. There are 16 residues in the CDR3. The J segment lost 4 bases and the V segment lost 3 bases, leaving 3 bases of the junction unmatched. CDR3 DNA sequence: TGCGCCAGCAGCTCGGGACTAGCGGGAGCTTACAATGAGCAGTTCTTC. It is translated as CASSSGLAGAYNEQFF.

Note on this clonotype: One junction end disagrees with the germline gene, perhaps due to a read error. The chain combines TRBV20-1 with TRBJ2-4; perhaps TRBD2 as D (6 bases). CDR3 length equals 16 residues. CDR1 DFQATT and CDR2 SNEGSKA come from the germline V gene (reference sequence). CDR3 loop: CCARGREGKDKNIQYF. The CDR3 bases are TGCTGTGCTAGAGGGCGGGAAGGGAAAGATAAAAACATTCAGTACTTC.

This clonotype was observed a handful of times. The rearrangement uses TRBV3-1 and TRBJ2-3; 8 bases are a match to TRBD2. The CDR3 has 15 residues. Germline trimming cut 1 base from V and 5 bases from J; bases unmatched to any gene: 5. The germline gives CDR1 LGHDT, CDR2 YNNKEL (reference sequence). CDR3 amino acids: CASSQVSGTLDTQYF. The CDR3 coding sequence is TGTGCCAGCAGCCAAGTTAGCGGGACCCTAGATACGCAGTATTTT.

This clonotype was detected a few times. The J gene is TRBJ2-3, the V gene TRBV18; TRBD2 matches 8 bases. This CDR3 contains 15 residues. CDR1 is KGHSH and CDR2 is LQKENI in the germline V gene. The ends lost 3 bases at V and 2 bases at J; junction bases unmatched: 4. CDR3 sequence reads: CASSPELAATDTQYF. DNA of the CDR3: TGTGCCAGCTCACCGGAACTAGCGGCCACAGATACGCAGTATTTT.

There are many counts of this clonotype. V gene TRBV5-6 combines with J gene TRBJ1-1; D unresolved. V lost 1 base and J lost 2, with 6 bases in between. CDR3 length equals 13 residues. Germline lookup yields CDR1 SGHDT and CDR2 YYEEEE. CDR3 in DNA: TGTGCCAGCAGCTTGACACTAAACACTGAAGCTTTCTTT. Protein: CASSLTLNTEAFF.

This clonotype was observed many times. The CDR3 DNA follows: TGCAGTGCTCGGACGGGACAGGGTTCATACGAGCAGTACTTC. Translating it yields CSARTGQGSYEQYF. The chain joins TRBV20-1 to TRBJ2-7, with 9 bases fitting TRBD1. Unmatched junction bases numbered 9, after V lost 5 bases and J lost 4 bases. Germline V CDR1 and CDR2: DFQATT, SNEGSKA (reference sequence). The CDR3 consists of 14 residues.

Of note for this clonotype: A much larger clone differs from this one at a single base, so this may be a read error. The chain couples TRBV7-2 to TRBJ2-3; tentatively, D is TRBD1 (6 bases). Between the trimmed V and J ends, which lost 2 bases and 4 bases, there was a span of 16 bases. This CDR3 spans 16 amino acids. Per the germline V gene, CDR1 is SGHTA and CDR2 is FQGNSA. The CDR3 sequence: CASSLISGGISDTQYF. For the CDR3, the DNA is TGTGCCAGCAGCTTAATAAGTGGGGGCATTTCAGATACGCAGTATTTT.

This clonotype was picked up many times. The rearrangement uses TRBV6-5 and TRBJ2-7; D is unclear. The CDR3 spans 16 residues. Germline V lookup: CDR1 MNHEY, CDR2 SVGAGI. V lost 6 bases and J lost 2, with 20 bases in between. The CDR3 spells CASSSLSIGYTYEQYF. The CDR3 nucleotides read TGTGCCAGCAGCTCCTTGAGTATCGGCTACACCTACGAGCAGTACTTC.